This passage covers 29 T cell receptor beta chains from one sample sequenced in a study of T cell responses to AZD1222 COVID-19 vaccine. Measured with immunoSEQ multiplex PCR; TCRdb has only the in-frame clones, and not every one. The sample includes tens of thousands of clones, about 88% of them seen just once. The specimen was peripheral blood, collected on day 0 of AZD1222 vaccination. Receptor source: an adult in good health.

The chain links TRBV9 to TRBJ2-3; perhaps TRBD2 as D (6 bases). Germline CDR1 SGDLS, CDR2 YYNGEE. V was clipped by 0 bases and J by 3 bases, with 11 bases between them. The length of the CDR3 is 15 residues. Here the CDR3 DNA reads TGTGCCAGCAGCGTAGGGAGGGGTTTGACAGATACGCAGTATTTT. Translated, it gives CASSVGRGLTDTQYF.

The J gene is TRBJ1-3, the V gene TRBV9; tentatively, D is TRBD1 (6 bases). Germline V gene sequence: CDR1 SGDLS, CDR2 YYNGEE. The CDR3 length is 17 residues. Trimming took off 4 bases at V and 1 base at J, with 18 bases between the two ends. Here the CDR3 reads CASSPRRGGTSGNTIYF. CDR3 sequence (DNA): TGTGCCAGCAGCCCCCGGAGGGGGGGGACTTCTGGAAACACCATATATTTT.

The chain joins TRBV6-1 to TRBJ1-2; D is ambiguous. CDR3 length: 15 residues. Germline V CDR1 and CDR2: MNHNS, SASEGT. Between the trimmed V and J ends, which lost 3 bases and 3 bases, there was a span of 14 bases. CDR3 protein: CASSEAPGWDYGYTF. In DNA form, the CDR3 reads TGTGCCAGCAGTGAGGCACCCGGGTGGGACTATGGCTACACCTTC.

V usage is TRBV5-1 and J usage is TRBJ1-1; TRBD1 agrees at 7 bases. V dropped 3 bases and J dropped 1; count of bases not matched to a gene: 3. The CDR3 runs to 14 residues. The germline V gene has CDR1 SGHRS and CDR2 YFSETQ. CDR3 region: CASSSGTANTEAFF. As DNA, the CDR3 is TGCGCCAGCAGCTCAGGGACAGCGAACACTGAAGCTTTCTTT.

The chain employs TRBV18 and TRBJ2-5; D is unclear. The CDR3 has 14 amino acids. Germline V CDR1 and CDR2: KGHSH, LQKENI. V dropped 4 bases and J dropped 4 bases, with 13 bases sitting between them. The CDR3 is CASSLWTERETQYF. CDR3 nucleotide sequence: TGTGCCAGCTCACTTTGGACCGAGAGAGAGACCCAGTACTTC.

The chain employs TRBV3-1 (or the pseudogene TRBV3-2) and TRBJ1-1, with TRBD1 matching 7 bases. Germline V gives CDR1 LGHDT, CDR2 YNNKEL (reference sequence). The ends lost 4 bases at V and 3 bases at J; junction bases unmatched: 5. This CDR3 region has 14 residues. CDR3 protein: CASSLSDRDTEAFF. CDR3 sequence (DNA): TGTGCCAGCAGCCTCTCCGACAGGGACACTGAAGCTTTCTTT.

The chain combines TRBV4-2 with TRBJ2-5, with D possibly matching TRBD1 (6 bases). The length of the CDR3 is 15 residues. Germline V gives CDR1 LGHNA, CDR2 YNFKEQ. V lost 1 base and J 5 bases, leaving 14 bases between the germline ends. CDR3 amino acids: CASSQGPGARETQYF. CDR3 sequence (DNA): TGTGCCAGCAGCCAAGGTCCAGGGGCGAGGGAGACCCAGTACTTC.

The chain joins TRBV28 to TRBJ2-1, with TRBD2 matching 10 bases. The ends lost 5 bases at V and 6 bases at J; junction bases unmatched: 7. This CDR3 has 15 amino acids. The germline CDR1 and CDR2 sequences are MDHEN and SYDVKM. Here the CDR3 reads CASSVERGGRNEQFF. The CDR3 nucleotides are TGTGCCAGCAGTGTGGAGCGGGGGGGCCGCAATGAGCAGTTCTTC.

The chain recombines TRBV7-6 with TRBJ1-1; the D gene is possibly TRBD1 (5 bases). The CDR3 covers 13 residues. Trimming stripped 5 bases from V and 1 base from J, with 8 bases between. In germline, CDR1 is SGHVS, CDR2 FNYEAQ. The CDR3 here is CASSTQGNTEAFF. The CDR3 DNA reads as TGTGCCAGCAGCACTCAGGGGAACACTGAAGCTTTCTTT. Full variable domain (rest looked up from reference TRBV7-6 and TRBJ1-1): GAGVSQSPRYKVTKRGQDVALRCDPISGHVSLYWYRQALGQGPEFLTYFNYEAQQDKSGLPNDRFSAERPEGSISTLTIQRTEQRDSAMYRCASSTQGNTEAFFGQGTRLTVV.

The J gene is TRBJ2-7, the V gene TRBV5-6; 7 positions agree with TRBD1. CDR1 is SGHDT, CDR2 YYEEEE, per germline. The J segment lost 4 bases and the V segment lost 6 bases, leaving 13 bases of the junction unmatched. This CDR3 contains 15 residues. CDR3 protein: CASTFSGTALYEQYF. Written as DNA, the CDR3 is TGTGCCAGCACCTTCTCCGGGACAGCATTATACGAGCAGTACTTC.

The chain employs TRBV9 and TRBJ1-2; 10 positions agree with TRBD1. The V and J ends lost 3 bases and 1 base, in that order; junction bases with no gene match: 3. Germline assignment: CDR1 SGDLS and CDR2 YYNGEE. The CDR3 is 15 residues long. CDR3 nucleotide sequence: TGTGCCAGCAGCGCGAGGACAGGGGGTAACTATGGCTACACCTTC. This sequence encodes CASSARTGGNYGYTF.

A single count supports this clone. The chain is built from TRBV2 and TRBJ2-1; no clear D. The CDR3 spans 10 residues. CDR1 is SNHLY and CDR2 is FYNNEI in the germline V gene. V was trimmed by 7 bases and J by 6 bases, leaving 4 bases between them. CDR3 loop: CASNFNEQFF. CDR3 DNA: TGTGCCAGCAATTTCAATGAGCAGTTCTTC.

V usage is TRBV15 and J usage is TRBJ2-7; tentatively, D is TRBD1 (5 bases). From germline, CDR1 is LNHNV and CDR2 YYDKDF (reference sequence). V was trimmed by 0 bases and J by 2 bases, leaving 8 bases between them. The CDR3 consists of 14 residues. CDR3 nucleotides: TGTGCCACCAGCAGAGATCAGGGTGCCTACGAGCAGTACTTC. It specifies CATSRDQGAYEQYF.

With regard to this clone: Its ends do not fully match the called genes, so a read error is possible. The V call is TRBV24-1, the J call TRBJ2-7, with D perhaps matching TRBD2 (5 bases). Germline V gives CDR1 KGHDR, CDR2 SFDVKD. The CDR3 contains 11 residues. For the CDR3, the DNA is TGTCCCACCGGGGTATCCTACGAGCAGTACTTC. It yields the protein CPTGVSYEQYF.

CDR3 residues: CASSIKTAFLSYEQYF. The CDR3 coding sequence is TGTGCCAGTAGTATAAAAACAGCCTTCCTCTCCTACGAGCAGTACTTC. V usage is TRBV19 and J usage is TRBJ2-7, with unresolved D. CDR3 length equals 16 residues. Germline values: CDR1 LNHDA, CDR2 SQIVND (reference sequence). The ends were cut back, 2 bases at V and 0 bases at J, with 14 bases in the middle. Combining the CDR3 with reference TRBV19 and TRBJ2-7 gives the whole variable domain DGGITQSPKYLFRKEGQNVTLSCEQNLNHDAMYWYRQDPGQGLRLIYYSQIVNDFQKGDIAEGYSVSREKKESFPLTVTSAQKNPTAFYLCASSIKTAFLSYEQYFGPGTRLTVT.

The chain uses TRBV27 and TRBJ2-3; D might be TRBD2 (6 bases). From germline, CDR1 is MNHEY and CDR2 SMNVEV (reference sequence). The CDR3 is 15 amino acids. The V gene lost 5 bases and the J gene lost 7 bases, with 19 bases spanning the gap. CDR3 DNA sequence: TGTGCCAGCAGTCTTGACGCGTACCGGGGGAATACGCAGTATTTT. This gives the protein CASSLDAYRGNTQYF.

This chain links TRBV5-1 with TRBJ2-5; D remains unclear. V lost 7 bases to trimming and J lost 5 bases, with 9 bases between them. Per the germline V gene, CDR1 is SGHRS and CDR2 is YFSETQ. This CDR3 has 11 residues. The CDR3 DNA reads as TGCGCCAGCGGGATCGTGGAGACCCAGTACTTC. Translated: CASGIVETQYF.

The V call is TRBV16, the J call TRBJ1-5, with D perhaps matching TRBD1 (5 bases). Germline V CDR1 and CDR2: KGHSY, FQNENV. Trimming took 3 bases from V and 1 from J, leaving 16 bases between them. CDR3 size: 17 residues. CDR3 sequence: CASSQGGRVVSNQPQHF. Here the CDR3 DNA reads TGTGCCAGCAGCCAGGGAGGCAGGGTGGTAAGCAATCAGCCCCAGCATTTT.

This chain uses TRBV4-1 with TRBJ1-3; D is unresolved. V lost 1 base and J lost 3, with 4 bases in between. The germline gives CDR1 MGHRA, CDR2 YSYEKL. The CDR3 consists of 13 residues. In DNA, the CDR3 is TGCGCCAGCAGCCAAGTTGTTGGAAACACCATATATTTT. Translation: CASSQVVGNTIYF.

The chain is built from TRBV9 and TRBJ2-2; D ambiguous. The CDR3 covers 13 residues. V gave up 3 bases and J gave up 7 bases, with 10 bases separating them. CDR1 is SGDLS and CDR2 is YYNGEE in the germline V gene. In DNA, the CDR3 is TGTGCCAGCAGCGGAGGAACTTACGGGGAGCTGTTTTTT. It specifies CASSGGTYGELFF. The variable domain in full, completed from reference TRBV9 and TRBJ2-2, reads DSGVTQTPKHLITATGQRVTLRCSPRSGDLSVYWYQQSLDQGLQFLIQYYNGEERAKGNILERFSAQQFPDLHSELNLSSLELGDSALYFCASSGGTYGELFFGEGSRLTVL.

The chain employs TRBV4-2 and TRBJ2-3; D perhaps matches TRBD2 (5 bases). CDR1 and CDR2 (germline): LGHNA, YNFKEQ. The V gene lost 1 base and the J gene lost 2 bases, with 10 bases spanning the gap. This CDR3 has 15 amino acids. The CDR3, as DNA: TGTGCCAGCAGCCAAGTAGACGGGGACACAGATACGCAGTATTTT. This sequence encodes CASSQVDGDTDTQYF.

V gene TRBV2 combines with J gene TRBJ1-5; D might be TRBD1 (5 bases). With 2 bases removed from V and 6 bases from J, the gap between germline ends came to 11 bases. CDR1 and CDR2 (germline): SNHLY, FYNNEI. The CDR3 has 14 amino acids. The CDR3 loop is CASSEQGWGQPQHF. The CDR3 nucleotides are TGTGCCAGCAGTGAACAGGGCTGGGGTCAGCCCCAGCATTTT.

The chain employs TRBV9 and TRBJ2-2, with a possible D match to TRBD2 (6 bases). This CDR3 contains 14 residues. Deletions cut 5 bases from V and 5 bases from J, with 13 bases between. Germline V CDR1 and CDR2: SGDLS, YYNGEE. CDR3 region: CASRHGGRTGELFF. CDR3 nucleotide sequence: TGTGCCAGCAGGCATGGAGGGAGAACCGGGGAGCTGTTTTTT.

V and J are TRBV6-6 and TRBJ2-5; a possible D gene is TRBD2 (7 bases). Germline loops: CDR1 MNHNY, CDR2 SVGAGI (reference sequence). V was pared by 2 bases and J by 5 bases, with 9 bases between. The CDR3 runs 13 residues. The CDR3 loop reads CASSYRGAETQYF. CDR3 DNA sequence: TGTGCCAGCAGTTACCGGGGGGCCGAGACCCAGTACTTC.

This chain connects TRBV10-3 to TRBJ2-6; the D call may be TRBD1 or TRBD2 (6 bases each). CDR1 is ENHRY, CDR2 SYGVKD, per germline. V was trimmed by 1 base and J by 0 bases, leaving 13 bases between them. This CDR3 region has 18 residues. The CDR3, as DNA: TGTGCCATCAGTGAGTGGAGGGGGAGCCTCTCTGGGGCCAACGTCCTGACTTTC. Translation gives CAISEWRGSLSGANVLTF.

CDR3 protein: CASSPTVGDPYEQYF. The CDR3 coding sequence is TGTGCCAGCAGCCCCACGGTGGGGGATCCTTACGAGCAGTACTTC. The chain employs TRBV9 and TRBJ2-7, with D perhaps being TRBD1 or TRBD2 (5 bases each). V shed 4 bases and J shed 4 bases, with 18 bases lying between them. Per germline, CDR1 SGDLS and CDR2 YYNGEE. The CDR3 contains 15 residues.

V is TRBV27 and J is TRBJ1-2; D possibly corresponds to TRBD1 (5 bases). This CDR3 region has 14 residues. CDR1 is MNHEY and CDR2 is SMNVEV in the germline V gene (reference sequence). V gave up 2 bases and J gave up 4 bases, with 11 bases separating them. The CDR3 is CASSLIGGGYGYTF. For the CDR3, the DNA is TGTGCCAGCAGTTTAATCGGGGGAGGCTATGGCTACACCTTC.

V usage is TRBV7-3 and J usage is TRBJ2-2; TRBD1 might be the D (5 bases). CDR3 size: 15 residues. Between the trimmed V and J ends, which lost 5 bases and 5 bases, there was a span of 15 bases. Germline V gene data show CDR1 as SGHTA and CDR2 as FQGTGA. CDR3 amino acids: CASSQIPGATGELFF. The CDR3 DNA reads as TGTGCCAGCAGCCAAATACCTGGGGCGACCGGGGAGCTGTTTTTT.

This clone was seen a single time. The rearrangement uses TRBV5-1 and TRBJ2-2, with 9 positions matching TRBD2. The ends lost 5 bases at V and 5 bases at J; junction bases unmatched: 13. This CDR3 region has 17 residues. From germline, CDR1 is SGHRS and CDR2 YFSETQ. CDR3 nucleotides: TGCGCCAGCAGACCTACAGGACCAGCGGGGGGAACCGGGGAGCTGTTTTTT. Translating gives CASRPTGPAGGTGELFF. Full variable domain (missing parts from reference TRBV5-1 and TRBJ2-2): KAGVTQTPRYLIKTRGQQVTLSCSPISGHRSVSWYQQTPGQGLQFLFEYFSETQRNKGNFPGRFSGRQFSNSRSEMNVSTLELGDSALYLCASRPTGPAGGTGELFFGEGSRLTVL.